This section outlines one T cell receptor (beta chain) sequence together with its context. Participants were placed into cohorts based on the clinical history they reported. Sequencing used immunoSEQ multiplex PCR; TCRdb keeps in-frame clones, though not all of them. The sample contains approximately 180,000 clones, approximately 85% of which appear only once. This sample stems from a study of blood T cell repertoires in COVID-19. V was clipped by 0 bases and J by 1 base, with 10 bases between them. The CDR3 is 16 amino acids. Germline V gives CDR1 LGHNA, CDR2 YNFKEQ. This clonotype originated in a man aged 35-49 years who had recovered from COVID-19. Sequenced input: PBMCs or T cells enriched from blood (not recorded which). This chain joins TRBV4-2 and TRBJ1-5; no definite D call. CDR3 in amino acids: CASSQDLGGSNQPQHF. The CDR3 coding sequence is TGTGCCAGCAGCCAAGATCTAGGCGGGAGCAATCAGCCCCAGCATTTT.